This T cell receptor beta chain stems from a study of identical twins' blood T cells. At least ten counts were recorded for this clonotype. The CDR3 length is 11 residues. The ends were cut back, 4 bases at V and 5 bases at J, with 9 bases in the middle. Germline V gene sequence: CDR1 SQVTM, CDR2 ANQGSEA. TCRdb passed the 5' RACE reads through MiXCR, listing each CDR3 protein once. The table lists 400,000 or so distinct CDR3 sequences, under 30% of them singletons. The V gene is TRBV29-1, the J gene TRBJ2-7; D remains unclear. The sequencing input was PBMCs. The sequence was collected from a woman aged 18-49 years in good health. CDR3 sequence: CSVVPPHEQYF. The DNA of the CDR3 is TGCAGCGTTGTGCCCCCACACGAGCAGTACTTC.